These 17 T cell receptor beta chains originate from one sample sequenced in a study of blood T cell repertoires in COVID-19. Clones were sequenced by immunoSEQ multiplex PCR, and TCRdb holds only the in-frame ones, with some missing. The repertoire has about 220,000 clones, 88% of them found once; the top ten carry about 14%. The specimen sequenced was PBMCs or T cells enriched from blood (not recorded which). The receptors originated from a woman in her forties or fifties with acute COVID-19.

The chain carries TRBV29-1 and TRBJ2-1, with D perhaps matching TRBD2 (6 bases). The CDR3 totals 14 residues. Germline CDR1 SQVTM, CDR2 ANQGSEA. V lost 7 bases, J lost 7 bases, and 20 bases lay in between. The CDR3 coding sequence is TGCAGCGGGTTAGCGGTGCCAGGGAGGAATGAGCAGTTCTTC. It encodes CSGLAVPGRNEQFF.

This clone was found a few times. The V call is TRBV29-1, the J call TRBJ1-4; the D is unclear. The germline V and J ends were trimmed by 6 bases and 5 bases, with 10 bases remaining between them. The CDR3 totals 12 residues. The V gene's germline CDR1 is SQVTM and CDR2 ANQGSEA. The CDR3 DNA follows: TGCAGCGTAAGGACGGGGAATGAAAAACTGTTTTTT. Protein sequence: CSVRTGNEKLFF.

The rearrangement joins TRBV1 to TRBJ2-5; TRBD2 was called by the table and not checked on the DNA. TRBV1 is a pseudogene segment. This CDR3 comprises 22 residues. As DNA, the CDR3 is TGCACCAGCAGCCAAGAGCCAGAGGGGCAGGGCCTTAGCGGGAGGGAACAAGAGACCCAGTACTTC. As protein: CTSSQEPEGQGLSGREQETQYF.

This clone has a handful of counts. The V call is TRBV11-2, the J call TRBJ1-1; possibly TRBD1 for D (5 bases). The CDR3 has 13 amino acids. V lost 5 bases and J 3 bases, leaving 10 bases between the germline ends. Per the germline V gene, CDR1 is SGHAT and CDR2 is FQNNGV. The CDR3 coding sequence is TGTGCCAGCAGCCAGGAGGGACACACTGAAGCTTTCTTT. Its protein is CASSQEGHTEAFF.

The chain carries TRBV6-5 and TRBJ1-2, with D perhaps matching TRBD1 (6 bases). Germline loops: CDR1 MNHEY, CDR2 SVGAGI. The CDR3 extends over 15 amino acids. The germline V and J ends were trimmed by 2 bases and 4 bases, with 14 bases remaining between them. CDR3 DNA: TGTGCCAGCAGTTACCAAGCAGGGGCTGGCTATGGCTACACCTTC. Translating it yields CASSYQAGAGYGYTF.

The sample holds one count of this clone. J is TRBJ2-7 and V is TRBV6-5; tentative D call: TRBD1 (6 bases). The CDR3 has 12 amino acids. Germline V lookup: CDR1 MNHEY, CDR2 SVGAGI. Trimming shortened V by 5 bases and J by 3 bases, and 8 bases separated the two germline ends. CDR3 coding DNA: TGTGCCAGCAGTCAGGGGTTCTACGAGCAGTACTTC. It yields the protein CASSQGFYEQYF.

The rearrangement links TRBV27 to TRBJ2-2; 11 bases match TRBD1. Trimming cost V 7 bases and J 6 bases; bases outside gene matches: 10. CDR3 length: 16 amino acids. CDR1 MNHEY and CDR2 SMNVEV come from the germline V gene (reference sequence). The CDR3 nucleotides read TGTGCCAGCAAGACTCTAGCGGGACAGGGGGCCGGGGAGCTGTTTTTT. It specifies CASKTLAGQGAGELFF.

In this sample, this clone turned up once. The chain uses TRBV10-3 and TRBJ2-3, with D possibly being TRBD1 (6 bases). CDR1 and CDR2 from the germline V gene are ENHRY and SYGVKD. The CDR3 spans 14 residues. V was clipped by 7 bases and J by 4 bases, with 15 bases between them. The chain's CDR3 is CAIKGAGVSDTQYF. The CDR3 DNA reads as TGTGCCATCAAGGGTGCAGGGGTATCAGATACGCAGTATTTT.

V usage is TRBV29-1 and J usage is TRBJ2-5; 7 bases match TRBD2. V trimming: 6 bases; J trimming: 5 bases; junction bases outside the gene matches: 6. Germline loops: CDR1 SQVTM, CDR2 ANQGSEA. The CDR3 loop spans 12 amino acids. The CDR3 nucleotides read TGCAGCGTGGGAGGGCGGGGGGAGACCCAGTACTTC. As protein: CSVGGRGETQYF.

The chain employs TRBV28 and TRBJ1-4; 8 bases map to TRBD1. The CDR3 contains 15 residues. The V gene's germline CDR1 is MDHEN and CDR2 SYDVKM. After removal of 5 bases from V and 5 bases from J, the junction contained 7 bases not matched to a gene. This CDR3 is CASSVTGTGNEKLFF. The CDR3 DNA sequence: TGTGCCAGCAGTGTAACGGGGACAGGCAATGAAAAACTGTTTTTT.

The J gene is TRBJ2-7, the V gene TRBV28; perhaps TRBD1 as D (6 bases). CDR3 length: 14 amino acids. Germline loops: CDR1 MDHEN, CDR2 SYDVKM. Trimming pared 3 bases from V and 3 bases from J, leaving 12 bases between. The CDR3: CASSFPGDGYEQYF. The CDR3 DNA sequence: TGTGCCAGCAGTTTCCCAGGGGACGGCTACGAGCAGTACTTC. The entire variable domain, with the rest obtained from reference TRBV28 and TRBJ2-7, is as follows: DVKVTQSSRYLVKRTGEKVFLECVQDMDHENMFWYRQDPGLGLRLIYFSYDVKMKEKGDIPEGYSVSREKKERFSLILESASTNQTSMYLCASSFPGDGYEQYFGPGTRLTVT.

This chain uses TRBV4-1 with TRBJ1-4, with unresolved D. The CDR3 covers 17 residues. V lost 1 base to trimming and J lost 0 bases, with 12 bases between them. Looked up from germline, CDR1 is MGHRA and CDR2 is YSYEKL. CDR3 loop: CASSQAVTPATNEKLFF. The CDR3 nucleotides read TGCGCCAGCAGCCAAGCGGTAACGCCGGCAACTAATGAAAAACTGTTTTTT.

The chain uses TRBV5-5 and TRBJ2-3; 11 nucleotides line up with TRBD2. From germline, CDR1 is SGHKS and CDR2 YYEKEE (reference sequence). The length of the CDR3 is 16 residues. The V gene end was trimmed by 2 bases and the J gene end by 6 bases; junction bases not matched to a gene: 8. The CDR3, as DNA: TGTGCCAGCAGCTTTGTGTTAGCGGGAGGGGTGGATACGCAGTATTTT. This codes for CASSFVLAGGVDTQYF. Variable domain in full (rest from reference TRBV5-5 and TRBJ2-3): DAGVTQSPTHLIKTRGQQVTLRCSPISGHKSVSWYQQVLGQGPQFIFQYYEKEERGRGNFPDRFSARQFPNYSSELNVNALLLGDSALYLCASSFVLAGGVDTQYFGPGTRLTVL.

The V gene is TRBV11-1, the J gene TRBJ1-1; maybe TRBD1 (5 bases). V lost 3 bases, J lost 4 bases, and 15 bases lay in between. Germline V gene data show CDR1 as SGHAT and CDR2 as FQDESV (reference sequence). The CDR3 has 15 amino acids. DNA for the CDR3: TGTGCCAGCAGCTTCCAAGGGGAGGGAGGCACTGAAGCTTTCTTT. Amino acids: CASSFQGEGGTEAFF.

In its sample, this clone was seen once. This sequence joins TRBV27 and TRBJ1-1; the D gene is possibly TRBD1 (6 bases). Trimming removed 8 bases from V and 2 bases from J, with 12 bases in between. Per germline, CDR1 MNHEY and CDR2 SMNVEV (reference sequence). The CDR3 is made up of 13 amino acids. CDR3 protein: CASRGQLNTEAFF. The CDR3 coding sequence is TGTGCCAGCCGAGGACAGCTCAACACTGAAGCTTTCTTT.

This sequence joins TRBV30 and TRBJ1-1; the match to TRBD1 covers 7 bases. The CDR3 is 12 amino acids. Germline CDR1 GTSNPN, CDR2 SVGIG (reference sequence). The CDR3 protein is CGGIRGWTEAFF. The CDR3 DNA sequence: TGTGGGGGCATCAGGGGGTGGACTGAAGCTTTCTTT.

The chain joins TRBV19 to TRBJ1-2, with no clear D. The CDR3 totals 15 residues. Germline V gene data show CDR1 as LNHDA and CDR2 as SQIVND (reference sequence). The V end was cut by 1 base, the J end by 2 bases, with 11 bases between. CDR3 nucleotide sequence: TGTGCCAGTAGTATAGGGCAGGTTCTCAACTATGGCTACACCTTC. Translated: CASSIGQVLNYGYTF.